The source of this T cell receptor (beta chain) is a study of blood T cell repertoires in COVID-19 (dated by TCRdb to the early 2020s). About the full investigation: Samples from collaborators originated in the United States, Italy and Spain and spanned both the acute and convalescent phases of COVID-19. Samples came from the ongoing ImmuneRACE study (first 160 participants) plus 1,254 subjects from 6 global collaborators. HLA class I and class II types, where available, came from metadata supplied by the sample provider rather than from assay-based typing. A freely available public database, intended as a resource for researchers studying the immune response to SARS-CoV-2, is where the repertoires were released. The sample metadata nearly always contained a de-identified subject ID, COVID-19 status, age in years and sex. The prospective study material was composed of cDNA or gDNA derived from T cells, B-cell-depleted T cells, or PBMCs. Subjects who had been exposed to COVID-19, were actively infected with it, or had recovered from it provided the deeply sampled blood TCRbeta repertoires that made up the dataset.

TCRbeta CDR3 regions were amplified from genomic DNA by means of the immunoSEQ Assay, a bias-controlled multiplex PCR. Under the source paper's analysis protocol: The number of nucleated cells in each sample was estimated by amplification of reference gene primers within the assay. Sequence reads were collapsed and filtered to measure the absolute abundance of every unique TCRbeta CDR3 rearrangement. For each sample, productive Simpson clonality was calculated as the square root of Simpson's diversity index across productive rearrangements. Drawn from immuneACCESS, this table holds only the in-frame rearrangements with V and J called that TCRdb kept. Clones are partly lost; checked studies trace under half to an unresolved V gene and leave the rest unexplained. From that table come the V and J calls and clone size; the DNA was used to work out D and trimming. The sample records roughly 320,000 clones, around nine tenths of which are singletons. Jointly, the top ten make up about 4% of the sample.

Beyond this particular receptor, the publication reports: How much clinical and demographic metadata was included differed by source and by participant, and the metadata was provided uncurated.

In the prospective study, participants were roughly 18 to 95 years old, resided in around 25 geographic areas of the United States, and were enrolled through a virtual design. Cohort assignment in the prospective study relied on participant-reported clinical history from a screening survey and a study questionnaire. Exposed participants had been in contact with someone with a PCR-confirmed or clinician-diagnosed COVID-19 case within 2 weeks of study entry. In the prospective study, mobile phlebotomists collected whole blood, serum and a nasopharyngeal or oropharyngeal swab from each participant. Participants in the prospective study had the option to provide additional blood draws and questionnaires over a roughly 2-month period. Before DNA extraction, blood samples from the prospective study were shipped at room temperature or frozen. The CDR3 contains 16 residues, cysteine and phenylalanine counted. Solely the CDR3 DNA is kept, with 48 bases framed from the first base. In the germline V gene, CDR1 corresponds to KGHSH and CDR2 to LQKENI. V is shortened by 3 bases, J by 10 bases, and the region joining them spans 19 bases.

For this clone: Its antigen specificity is not known. Within one base of it there is no much larger clone, and no base qualities were kept.

The TCR sequence derives from a woman under 40 who had been exposed to COVID-19. The rearranged chain carries TRBV18 and TRBJ1-6; a tentative D match to TRBD1 spans 6 bases. The sequencing sample was made of PBMCs or T cells enriched from blood (not recorded which). The DNA is as follows: TGTGCCAGCTCACCCCTAATACCAGGGGCAGGCTCACCCCTCCACTTT. This translates into CASSPLIPGAGSPLHF. Reference TRBV18 and TRBJ1-6 genes cover what lies past the CDR3, so the full variable domain is NAGVMQNPRHLVRRRGQEARLRCSPMKGHSHVYWYRQLPEEGLKFMVYLQKENIIDESGMPKERFSAEFPKEGPSILRIQQVVRGDSAAYFCASSPLIPGAGSPLHFGNGTRLTVT.